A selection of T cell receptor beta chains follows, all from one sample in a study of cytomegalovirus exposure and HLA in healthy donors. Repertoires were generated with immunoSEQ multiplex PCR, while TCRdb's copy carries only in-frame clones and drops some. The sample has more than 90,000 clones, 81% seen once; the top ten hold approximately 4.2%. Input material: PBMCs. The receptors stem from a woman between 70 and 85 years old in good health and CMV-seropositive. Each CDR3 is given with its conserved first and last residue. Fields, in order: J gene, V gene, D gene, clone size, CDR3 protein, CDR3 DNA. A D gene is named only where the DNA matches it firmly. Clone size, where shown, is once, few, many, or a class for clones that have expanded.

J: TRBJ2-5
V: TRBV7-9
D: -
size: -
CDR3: CASSPRTVLRETQYF
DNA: TGTGCCAGCAGCCCTAGGACTGTCCTGCGGGAGACCCAGTACTTC

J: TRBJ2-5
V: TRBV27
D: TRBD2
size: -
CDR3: CASSFWEGETQYF
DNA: TGTGCCAGCAGTTTCTGGGAGGGTGAGACCCAGTACTTC

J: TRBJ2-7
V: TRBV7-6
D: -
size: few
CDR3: CASSLGLASREQYF
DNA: TGTGCCAGCAGCTTGGGTCTAGCCTCTCGAGAGCAGTACTTC

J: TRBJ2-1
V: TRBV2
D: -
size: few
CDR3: CASSDGVNEQFF
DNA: TGTGCCAGCAGTGATGGAGTCAATGAGCAGTTCTTC

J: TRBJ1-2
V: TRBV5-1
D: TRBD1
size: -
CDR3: CASSPRPNRGRGYGYTF
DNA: TGCGCCAGCAGCCCGCGCCCTAACAGGGGGCGGGGGTATGGCTACACCTTC

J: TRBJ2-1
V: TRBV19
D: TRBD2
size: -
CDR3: CASRGAGVLNEQFF
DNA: TGTGCCAGTAGAGGAGCGGGAGTCCTCAATGAGCAGTTCTTC

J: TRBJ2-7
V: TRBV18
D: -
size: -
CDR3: CASSPGQIYEQYF
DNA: TGTGCCAGCTCACCCGGACAGATCTACGAGCAGTACTTC

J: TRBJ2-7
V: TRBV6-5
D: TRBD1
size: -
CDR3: CASSRTGLYEQYF
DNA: TGTGCCAGCAGTAGGACAGGGCTATACGAGCAGTACTTC

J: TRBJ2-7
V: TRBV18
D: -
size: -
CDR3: CASSPGPAISEQYF
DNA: TGTGCCAGCTCACCGGGGCCGGCAATTAGCGAGCAGTACTTC

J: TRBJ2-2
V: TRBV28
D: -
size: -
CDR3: CASTLGGAHTGELFF
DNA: TGTGCCAGCACCTTGGGGGGGGCCCATACCGGGGAGCTGTTTTTT

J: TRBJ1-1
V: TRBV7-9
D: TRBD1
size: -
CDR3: CASSLGGWQGALRNTEAFF
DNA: TGTGCCAGCAGCTTAGGGGGATGGCAGGGGGCACTTCGGAACACTGAAGCTTTCTTT

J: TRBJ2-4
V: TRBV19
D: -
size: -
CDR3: CASSIGLDRKNIQYF
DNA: TGTGCCAGTAGTATAGGACTAGACCGCAAAAACATTCAGTACTTC

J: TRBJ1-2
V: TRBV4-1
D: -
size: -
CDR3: CASSHSQGANYGYTF
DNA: TGCGCCAGCAGCCATTCACAGGGAGCTAACTATGGCTACACCTTC